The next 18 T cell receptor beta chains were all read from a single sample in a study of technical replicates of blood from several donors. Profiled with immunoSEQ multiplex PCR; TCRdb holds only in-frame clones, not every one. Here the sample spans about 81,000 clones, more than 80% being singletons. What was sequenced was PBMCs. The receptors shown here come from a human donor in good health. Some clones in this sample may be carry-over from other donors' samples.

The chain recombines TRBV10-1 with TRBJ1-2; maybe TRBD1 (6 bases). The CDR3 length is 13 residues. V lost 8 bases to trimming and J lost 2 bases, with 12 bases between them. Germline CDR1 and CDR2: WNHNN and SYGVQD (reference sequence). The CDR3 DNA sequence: TGCGCCAGCGGCCCGGGACACAACTATGGCTACACCTTC. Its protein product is CASGPGHNYGYTF.

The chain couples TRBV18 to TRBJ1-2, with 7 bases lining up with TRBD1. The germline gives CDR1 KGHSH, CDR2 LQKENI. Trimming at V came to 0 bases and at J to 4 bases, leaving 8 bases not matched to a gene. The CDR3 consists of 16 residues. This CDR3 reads CASSPPGAAGGYGYTF. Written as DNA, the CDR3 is TGTGCCAGCTCACCACCTGGTGCGGCAGGGGGCTATGGCTACACCTTC.

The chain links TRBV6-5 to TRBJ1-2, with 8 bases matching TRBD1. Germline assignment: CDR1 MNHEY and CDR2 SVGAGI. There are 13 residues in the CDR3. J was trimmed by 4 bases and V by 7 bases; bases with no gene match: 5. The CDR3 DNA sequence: TGTGCCAGCACCGCAGGGGGCAGCTATGGCTACACCTTC. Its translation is CASTAGGSYGYTF.

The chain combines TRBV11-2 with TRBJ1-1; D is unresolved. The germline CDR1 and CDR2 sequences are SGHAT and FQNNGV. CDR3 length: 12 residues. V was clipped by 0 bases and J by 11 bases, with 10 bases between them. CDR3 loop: CASSLEATPAFF. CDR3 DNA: TGTGCCAGCAGCTTAGAAGCAACCCCTGCTTTCTTT. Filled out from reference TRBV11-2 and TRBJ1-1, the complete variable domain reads EAGVAQSPRYKIIEKRQSVAFWCNPISGHATLYWYQQILGQGPKLLIQFQNNGVVDDSQLPKDRFSAERLKGVDSTLKIQPAKLEDSAVYLCASSLEATPAFFGQGTRLTVV.

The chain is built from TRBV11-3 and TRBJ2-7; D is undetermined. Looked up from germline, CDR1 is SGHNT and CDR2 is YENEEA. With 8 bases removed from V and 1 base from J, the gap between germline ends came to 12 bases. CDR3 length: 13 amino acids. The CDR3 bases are TGTGCCAGCTCCCGGAGTGGGTCCTACGAGCAGTACTTC. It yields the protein CASSRSGSYEQYF.

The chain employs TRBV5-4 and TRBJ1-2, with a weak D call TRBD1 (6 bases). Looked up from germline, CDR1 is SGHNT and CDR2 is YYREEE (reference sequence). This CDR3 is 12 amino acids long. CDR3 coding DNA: TGTGCTTATCGGGGGGGCCTAGGAGGCTACACCTTC. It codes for CAYRGGLGGYTF.

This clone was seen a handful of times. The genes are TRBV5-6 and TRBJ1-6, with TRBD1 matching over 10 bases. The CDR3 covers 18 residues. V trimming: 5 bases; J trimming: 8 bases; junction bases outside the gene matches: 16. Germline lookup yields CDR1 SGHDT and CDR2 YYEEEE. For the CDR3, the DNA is TGTGCCAGCAGGGAAAACACCCTCCCGGGACAGGGGTATTCACCCCTCCACTTT. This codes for CASRENTLPGQGYSPLHF.

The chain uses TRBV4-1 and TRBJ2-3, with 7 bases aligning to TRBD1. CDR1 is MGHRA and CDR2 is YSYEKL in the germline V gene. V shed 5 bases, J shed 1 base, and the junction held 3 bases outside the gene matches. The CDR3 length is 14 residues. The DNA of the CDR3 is TGCGCCAGCAGCGAAGGACAGGGCACAGATACGCAGTATTTT. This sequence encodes CASSEGQGTDTQYF.

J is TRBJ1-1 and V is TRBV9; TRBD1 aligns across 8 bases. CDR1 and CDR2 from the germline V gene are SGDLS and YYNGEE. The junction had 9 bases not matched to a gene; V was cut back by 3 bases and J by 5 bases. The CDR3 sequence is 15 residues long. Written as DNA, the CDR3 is TGTGCCAGCAGCGATCCCTCGACAGGGGAAACTGAAGCTTTCTTT. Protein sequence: CASSDPSTGETEAFF.

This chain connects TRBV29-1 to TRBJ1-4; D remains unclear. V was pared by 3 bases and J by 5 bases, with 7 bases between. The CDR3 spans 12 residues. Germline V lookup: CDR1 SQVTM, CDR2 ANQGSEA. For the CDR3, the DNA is TGCAGCGTTGAGGGCAGGAATGAAAAACTGTTTTTT. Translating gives CSVEGRNEKLFF.

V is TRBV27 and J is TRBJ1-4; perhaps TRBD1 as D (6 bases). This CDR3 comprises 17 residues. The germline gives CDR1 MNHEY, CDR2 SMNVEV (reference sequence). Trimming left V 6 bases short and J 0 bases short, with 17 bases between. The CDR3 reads CASRQGYGLATNEKLFF. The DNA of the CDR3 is TGTGCCAGCAGACAGGGTTATGGGCTTGCAACTAATGAAAAACTGTTTTTT. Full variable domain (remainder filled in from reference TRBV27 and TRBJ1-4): EAQVTQNPRYLITVTGKKLTVTCSQNMNHEYMSWYRQDPGLGLRQIYYSMNVEVTDKGDVPEGYKVSRKEKRNFPLILESPSPNQTSLYFCASRQGYGLATNEKLFFGSGTQLSVL.

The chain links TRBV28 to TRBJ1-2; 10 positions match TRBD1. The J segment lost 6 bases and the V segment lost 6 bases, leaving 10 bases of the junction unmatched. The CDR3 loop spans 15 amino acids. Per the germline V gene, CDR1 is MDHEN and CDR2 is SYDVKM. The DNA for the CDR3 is TGTGCCAGCAGGCCGACAGGGGGCAAGGTGGATGGCTACACCTTC. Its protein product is CASRPTGGKVDGYTF.

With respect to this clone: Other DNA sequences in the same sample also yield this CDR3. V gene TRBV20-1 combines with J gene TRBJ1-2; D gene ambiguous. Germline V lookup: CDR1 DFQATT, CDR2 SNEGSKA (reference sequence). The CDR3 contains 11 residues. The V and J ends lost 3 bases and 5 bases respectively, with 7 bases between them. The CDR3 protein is CSARGSYGYTF. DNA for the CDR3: TGCAGTGCTAGGGGGAGTTATGGCTACACCTTC.

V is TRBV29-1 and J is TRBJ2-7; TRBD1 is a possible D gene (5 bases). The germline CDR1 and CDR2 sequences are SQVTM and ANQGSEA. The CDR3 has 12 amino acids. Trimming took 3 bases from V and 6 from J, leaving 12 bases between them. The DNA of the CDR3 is TGCAGCGTTGATCTAGGGGTCGGCGAGCAGTACTTC. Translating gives CSVDLGVGEQYF.

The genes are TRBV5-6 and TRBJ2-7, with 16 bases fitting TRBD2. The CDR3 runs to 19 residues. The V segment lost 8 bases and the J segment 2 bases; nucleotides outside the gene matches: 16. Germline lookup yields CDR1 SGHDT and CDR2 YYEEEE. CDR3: CASAPFLGLAGGKAYEQYF. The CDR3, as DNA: TGTGCCAGTGCCCCCTTTTTGGGACTAGCGGGAGGGAAAGCCTACGAGCAGTACTTC.

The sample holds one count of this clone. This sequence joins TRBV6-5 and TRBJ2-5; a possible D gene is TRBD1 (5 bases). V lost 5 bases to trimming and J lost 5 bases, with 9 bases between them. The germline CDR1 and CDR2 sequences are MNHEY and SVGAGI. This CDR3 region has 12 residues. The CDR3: CASSRAGETQYF. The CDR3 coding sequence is TGTGCCAGCAGTCGAGCAGGGGAGACCCAGTACTTC.

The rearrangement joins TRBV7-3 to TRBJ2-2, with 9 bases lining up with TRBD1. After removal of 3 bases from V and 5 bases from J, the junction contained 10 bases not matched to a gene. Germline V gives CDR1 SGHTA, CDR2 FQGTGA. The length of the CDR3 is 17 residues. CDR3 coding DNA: TGTGCCAGCAGCTTTAGTCGAGGGACAGGGTCGACCGGGGAGCTGTTTTTT. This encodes CASSFSRGTGSTGELFF.

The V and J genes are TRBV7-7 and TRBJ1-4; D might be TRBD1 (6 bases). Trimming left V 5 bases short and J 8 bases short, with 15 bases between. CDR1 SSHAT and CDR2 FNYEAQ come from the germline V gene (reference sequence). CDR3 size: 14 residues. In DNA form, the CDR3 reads TGTGCCAGCAGCCCAACAGGGCTGAACGAAAAACTGTTTTTT. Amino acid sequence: CASSPTGLNEKLFF.